A single sample gave rise to the 6 T cell receptor beta chains below, sequenced in a study of control samples from healthy donors and cancer patients (dated by TCRdb to the early 2020s). The library was made by the immunoSEQ multiplex PCR assay. TCRdb carries this immuneACCESS record with in-frame sequences only. Its versions omit some clonotypes, under half of them owing to an unresolved V gene in the studies checked, with the rest unexplained. For this sample the table gives approximately 86,000 clones, of which roughly nine tenths were detected only once. The top ten clonotypes cover under 25% of the sample. Sequenced input: blood. The source is a man aged 25 to 40 in good health.

The J gene is TRBJ1-2, the V gene TRBV5-1; D is unclear. V lost 7 bases, J lost 4 bases, and 17 bases lay in between. CDR1 is SGHRS and CDR2 is YFSETQ in the germline V gene. The CDR3 contains 14 residues. CDR3 in DNA: TGCGCCAGCGGAGTCGGAGGTCCCACCTATGGCTACACCTTC. It yields the protein CASGVGGPTYGYTF.

The CDR3 here is CASSLTGGSNIQYF. CDR3 bases: TGCGCCAGCAGCTTAACAGGGGGGTCGAACATTCAGTACTTC. The V and J genes are TRBV5-1 and TRBJ2-4; 8 nucleotides agree with TRBD1. The CDR3 runs to 14 residues. Germline V gene sequence: CDR1 SGHRS, CDR2 YFSETQ. V lost 2 bases and J lost 7; bases outside the gene matches: 5.

The V gene is TRBV20-1, the J gene TRBJ1-2; a weak D match, TRBD1 (5 bases). V lost 5 bases, J lost 4 bases, and 8 bases lay in between. Germline V lookup: CDR1 DFQATT, CDR2 SNEGSKA (reference sequence). The CDR3 length is 11 residues. CDR3 sequence: CSARGTYGYTF. The DNA of the CDR3 is TGCAGTGCTCGGGGGACCTATGGCTACACCTTC.

The chain couples TRBV6-5 to TRBJ2-1; TRBD2 might be the D (5 bases). The CDR3 loop spans 13 amino acids. Germline CDR1 MNHEY, CDR2 SVGAGI. Trimming shortened V by 6 bases and J by 12 bases, and 18 bases separated the two germline ends. This chain's CDR3 is CASSGTGFVVQFF. The CDR3 DNA reads as TGTGCCAGCAGCGGAACGGGATTTGTTGTGCAGTTCTTC.

This clone was detected only once. The chain carries TRBV29-1 and TRBJ1-3; D call uncertain. Per the germline V gene, CDR1 is SQVTM and CDR2 is ANQGSEA. The CDR3 covers 13 residues. The germline V and J ends were trimmed by 5 bases and 0 bases, with 8 bases remaining between them. CDR3 residues: CSVSLGSGNTIYF. In DNA form, the CDR3 reads TGCAGCGTTTCCCTAGGCTCTGGAAACACCATATATTTT.

The rearrangement links TRBV7-6 to TRBJ2-7; D call uncertain. There are 14 residues in the CDR3. The V end lost 1 base, the J end lost 3 bases, and 10 bases lay between the germline ends. Germline CDR1 is SGHVS and CDR2 is FNYEAQ. This CDR3 reads CASSLGQVVYEQYF. CDR3 nucleotides: TGTGCCAGCAGCTTAGGGCAGGTAGTCTACGAGCAGTACTTC.